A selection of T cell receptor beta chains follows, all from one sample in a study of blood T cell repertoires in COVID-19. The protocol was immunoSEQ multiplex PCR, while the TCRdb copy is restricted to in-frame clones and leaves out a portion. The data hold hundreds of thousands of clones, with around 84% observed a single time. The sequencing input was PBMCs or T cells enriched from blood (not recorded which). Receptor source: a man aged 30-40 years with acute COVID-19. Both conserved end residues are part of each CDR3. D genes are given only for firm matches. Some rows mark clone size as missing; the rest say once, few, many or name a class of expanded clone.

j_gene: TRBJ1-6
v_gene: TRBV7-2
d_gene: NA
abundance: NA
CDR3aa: CASSLARGGAGSPLHF
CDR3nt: TGTGCCAGCAGCTTAGCGCGGGGGGGCGCGGGTTCACCCCTCCACTTT

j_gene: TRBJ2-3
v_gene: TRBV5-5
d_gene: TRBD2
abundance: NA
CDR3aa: CASSRTSGGAADTQYF
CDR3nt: TGTGCCAGCAGCAGGACTAGCGGGGGGGCAGCAGATACGCAGTATTTT

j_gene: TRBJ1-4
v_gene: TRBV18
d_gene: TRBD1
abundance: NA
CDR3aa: CASSEKLQGALEKLFF
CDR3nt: TGTGCCAGCTCGGAGAAACTACAGGGGGCGCTTGAAAAACTGTTTTTT

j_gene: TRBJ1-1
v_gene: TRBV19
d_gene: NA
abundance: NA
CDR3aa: CASGGNRGRHTEAFF
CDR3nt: TGTGCCAGTGGGGGCAATAGGGGCCGACACACTGAAGCTTTCTTT

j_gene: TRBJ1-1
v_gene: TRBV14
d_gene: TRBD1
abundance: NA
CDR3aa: CASSPLTGFSTEAFF
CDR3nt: TGTGCCAGCAGCCCCTTGACAGGGTTCAGCACTGAAGCTTTCTTT

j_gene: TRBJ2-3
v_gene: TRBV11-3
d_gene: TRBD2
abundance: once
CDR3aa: CASSFSGRGTDTQYF
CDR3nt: TGTGCCAGCAGCTTTAGCGGGAGGGGCACAGATACGCAGTATTTT

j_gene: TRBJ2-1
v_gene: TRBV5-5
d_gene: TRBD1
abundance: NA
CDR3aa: CASSLAAGSGQVYNEQFF
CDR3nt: TGTGCCAGCAGCTTGGCCGCGGGTTCGGGACAGGTTTACAATGAGCAGTTCTTC

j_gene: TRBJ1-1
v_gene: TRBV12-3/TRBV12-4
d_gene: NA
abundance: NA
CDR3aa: CASSFSPNTEAFF
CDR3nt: TGTGCCAGCAGTTTTAGTCCAAACACTGAAGCTTTCTTT

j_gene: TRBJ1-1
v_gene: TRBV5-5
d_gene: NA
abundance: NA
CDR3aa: CASSLRLASEKAFF
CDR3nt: TGTGCCAGCAGCTTGCGGTTGGCCAGCGAAAAGGCTTTCTTT

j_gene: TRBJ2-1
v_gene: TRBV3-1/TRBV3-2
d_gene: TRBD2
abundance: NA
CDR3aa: CASSQFSGDTYNEQFF
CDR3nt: TGTGCCAGCAGCCAATTTAGCGGGGACACCTACAATGAGCAGTTCTTC

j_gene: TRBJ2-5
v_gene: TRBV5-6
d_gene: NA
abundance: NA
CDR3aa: CASSWDRDYQETQYF
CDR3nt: TGTGCCAGCAGCTGGGACCGGGACTACCAAGAGACCCAGTACTTC

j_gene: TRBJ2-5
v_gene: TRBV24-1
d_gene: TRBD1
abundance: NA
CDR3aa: CATSDPDREETQYF
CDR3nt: TGTGCCACCAGTGATCCGGACAGGGAAGAGACCCAGTACTTC

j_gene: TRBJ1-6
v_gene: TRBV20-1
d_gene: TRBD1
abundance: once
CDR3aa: CSASSGGDSPLHF
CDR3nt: TGCAGTGCTAGTTCAGGGGGAGATTCACCCCTCCACTTT

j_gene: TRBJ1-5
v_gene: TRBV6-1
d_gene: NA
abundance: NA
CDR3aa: CASSEAEGAYYSNQPQHF
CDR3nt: TGTGCCAGCAGTGAGGCGGAGGGTGCCTATTATAGCAATCAGCCCCAGCATTTT

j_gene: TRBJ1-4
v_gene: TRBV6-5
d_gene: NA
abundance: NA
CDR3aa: CASSFHLRSTNEKLFF
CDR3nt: TGTGCCAGCAGTTTCCACCTCAGATCAACTAATGAAAAACTGTTTTTT

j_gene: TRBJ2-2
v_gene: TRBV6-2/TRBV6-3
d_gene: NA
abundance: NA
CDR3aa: CASSYSSKRNTGELFF
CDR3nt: TGTGCCAGCAGTTACTCATCCAAGCGGAACACCGGGGAGCTGTTTTTT

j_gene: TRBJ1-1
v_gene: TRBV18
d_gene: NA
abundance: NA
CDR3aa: CASLGAEAFF
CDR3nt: TGTGCCAGCTTGGGAGCTGAAGCTTTCTTT

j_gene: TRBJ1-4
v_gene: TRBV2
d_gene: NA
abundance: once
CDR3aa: CASSDRTSSPNEKLFF
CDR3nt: TGTGCCAGCAGTGACAGGACAAGTTCTCCTAATGAAAAACTGTTTTTT

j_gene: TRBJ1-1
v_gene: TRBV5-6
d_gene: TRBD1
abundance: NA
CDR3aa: CASSSGQAATEAFF
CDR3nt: TGTGCCAGCAGCTCTGGACAGGCAGCCACTGAAGCTTTCTTT

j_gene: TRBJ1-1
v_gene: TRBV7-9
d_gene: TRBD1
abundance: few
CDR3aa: CASSAASRGPHRIEAFF
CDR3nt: TGTGCCAGCAGCGCGGCCAGCAGGGGGCCACACCGCATAGAAGCTTTCTTT

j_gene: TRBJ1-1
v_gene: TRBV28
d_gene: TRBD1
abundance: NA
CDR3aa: CASARGQVNTEAFF
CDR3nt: TGTGCCAGCGCCAGGGGACAGGTGAACACTGAAGCTTTCTTT

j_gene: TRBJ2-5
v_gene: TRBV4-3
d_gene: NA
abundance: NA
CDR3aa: CASSQLRGLGETQYF
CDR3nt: TGCGCCAGCAGCCAACTTAGGGGACTTGGGGAGACCCAGTACTTC

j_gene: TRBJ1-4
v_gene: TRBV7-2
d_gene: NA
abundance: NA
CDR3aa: CASSLGEGRGEKLFF
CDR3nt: TGTGCCAGCAGCTTAGGGGAGGGAAGGGGTGAAAAACTGTTTTTT

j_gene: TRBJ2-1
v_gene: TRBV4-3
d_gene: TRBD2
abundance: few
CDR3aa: CASSQEGPSGGYNEQFF
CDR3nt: TGCGCCAGCAGCCAAGAGGGACCCAGCGGGGGTTACAATGAGCAGTTCTTC

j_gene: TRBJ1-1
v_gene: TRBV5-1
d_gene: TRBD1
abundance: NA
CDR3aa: CASTINRDSNTEAFF
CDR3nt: TGCGCCAGCACCATTAACCGGGACAGTAACACTGAAGCTTTCTTT